This T cell receptor (beta chain) was recorded in a study of cytomegalovirus exposure and HLA in healthy donors. While unrecorded immune exposures were likely, the donors were nominally healthy when sampled. Use of 60 Vbeta and 13 Jbeta primers characterized the PCR. Clones were read by immunoSEQ multiplex PCR, and TCRdb kept only the in-frame ones, dropping some. In all, the sample yields some 120,000 clones. This CDR3 is 13 amino acids long. CDR1 and CDR2 from the germline V gene are MNHEY and SVGAGI. Trimming cost V 2 bases and J 6 bases, with 8 bases left between them. The chain carries TRBV6-5 and TRBJ1-5, with no clear D. Sequencing used PBMCs. This sequence was found in a woman in her sixties in good health and CMV-seronegative. The CDR3 DNA is TGTGCCAGCAGTTACGAGGGAACTCAGCCCCAGCATTTT. Protein: CASSYEGTQPQHF.